This entry lists 13 T cell receptor beta chains sequenced from one sample in a study of T cells expressing NK-cell markers (dated by TCRdb to the early 2020s). The library was obtained by 5' RACE. TCRdb lists the instrument as Illumina HiSeq 2000. Following TCRdb reprocessing, every CDR3 protein sequence forms one entry, and DNA is not provided. This sample's table carries around 280,000 distinct CDR3 sequences. The ten largest account for around 0.4% of the sample. The sample consisted of blood T cells: a sorted CD56 or NKG2C T cell subset, CD4+ or CD8+ T cells, or bulk PBMC T cells (not recorded which). Receptor source: a man aged 18 to 30 in good health. Donor details come from another sample of the same person, matched by shared clones.

V is TRBV28 and J is TRBJ2-7; TCRdb returns TRBD1, unconfirmable since there is no DNA. This CDR3 is built from 15 residues. The germline V gene encodes CDR1 MDHEN and CDR2 SYDVKM. CDR3: CASSLATGATYEQYF.

This chain uses TRBV10-3 with TRBJ2-7; the D call of TRBD1 rests on TCRdb alone, since no DNA is present to check it. This CDR3 region has 13 residues. Germline V gene sequence: CDR1 ENHRY, CDR2 SYGVKD. CDR3 sequence reads: CAISELTTGGSYF.

The chain links TRBV10-3 to TRBJ2-3; as DNA is missing, the TRBD2 call by TCRdb cannot be tested. CDR1 is ENHRY and CDR2 is SYGVKD in the germline V gene. The CDR3 is made up of 15 amino acids. CDR3 sequence reads: CAIKWGDSSTDTQYF.

The CDR3 spells CSVGAGRNTEAFF. The chain recombines TRBV29-1 with TRBJ1-1; the TCRdb call, TRBD1, lacks DNA for checking. Germline V gene data show CDR1 as SQVTM and CDR2 as ANQGSEA. This CDR3 has 13 amino acids.

The rearrangement uses TRBV28 and TRBJ1-2; no DNA is available, so the TRBD1 call from TCRdb remains unchecked. This CDR3 spans 15 amino acids. CDR1 is MDHEN and CDR2 is SYDVKM in the germline V gene. CDR3 loop: CASSVDRTPLYGYTF.

The CDR3 is CAISGSASSYEQYF. The gene calls are TRBV10-3 and TRBJ2-7. The CDR3 loop spans 14 amino acids. In germline, CDR1 is ENHRY, CDR2 SYGVKD.

The V and J genes are TRBV12-3 or TRBV12-4 and TRBJ1-4; TCRdb picks TRBD1, but there is no DNA to check that call. This CDR3 spans 14 amino acids. CDR3 sequence reads: CASSRFREREKLFF.

The CDR3: CASSLYDEAFF. The chain combines TRBV5-1 with TRBJ1-1. The CDR3 extends over 11 amino acids. CDR1 is SGHRS, CDR2 YFSETQ, per germline. Supplemented by reference TRBV5-1 and TRBJ1-1, the full variable domain reads KAGVTQTPRYLIKTRGQQVTLSCSPISGHRSVSWYQQTPGQGLQFLFEYFSETQRNKGNFPGRFSGRQFSNSRSEMNVSTLELGDSALYLCASSLYDEAFFGQGTRLTVV.

The J gene is TRBJ2-7, the V gene TRBV18; TCRdb lists TRBD1, though no DNA is available to test this call. This CDR3 contains 15 residues. Germline CDR1 reads KGHSH; CDR2 reads LQKENI. CDR3 protein: CASSPRTGKGYEQYF.

The rearrangement links TRBV7-8 to TRBJ2-3; the TCRdb call, TRBD1, lacks DNA for checking. CDR3 length: 16 amino acids. The germline V gene has CDR1 SGHVS and CDR2 FQNEAQ. CDR3 region: CASSFRDRGTLDTQYF.

V is TRBV6-1 and J is TRBJ2-3. Germline V lookup: CDR1 MNHNS, CDR2 SASEGT. The CDR3 runs 12 residues. CDR3 region: CASSEVAGTQYF.

The rearrangement joins TRBV11-2 to TRBJ2-2; the D call from TCRdb, TRBD2, cannot be confirmed without DNA. CDR1 and CDR2 (germline): SGHAT, FQNNGV. The CDR3 has 14 residues. The CDR3 is CASSLSGSTGELFF.

CDR3 protein: CASRATGTMGNTIYF. The genes are TRBV6-5 and TRBJ1-3; TCRdb's D gene call, TRBD1, goes unchecked for lack of DNA. The CDR3 runs to 15 residues. Germline V lookup: CDR1 MNHEY, CDR2 SVGAGI.